This entry features one T cell receptor (beta chain) sequence. Its target is not known. Libraries were prepared by immunoSEQ multiplex PCR; TCRdb keeps only in-frame clonotypes and omits some of them. The data show about 55,000 clones, approximately 97% seen once. This CDR3 contains 15 residues. V gave up 4 bases and J gave up 8 bases, with 21 bases separating them. CDR1 is SGHRS, CDR2 YFSETQ, per germline. The sample belongs to a study of siplizumab effects on memory and regulatory T cells. Study observations and caveats: Mapping to unstimulated subsets was achieved for only a minor fraction of alloreactive clones. Alloreactive sequences traceable to unstimulated CD4+ memory cells were significantly reduced by siplizumab. Naive T cells were seemingly more diverse than memory cells, and major contributions to the alloresponse seemed to be made by them.

The specimen sequenced was naive CD4+ T cells sorted from blood. This TCR was recovered from a human donor in good health. The chain combines TRBV5-1 with TRBJ1-2; the D gene is possibly TRBD1 (5 bases). For the CDR3, the DNA is TGCGCCAGCAGCCCCGATTGGGGGTCCGGAGGGGGCTACACCTTC. Protein product: CASSPDWGSGGGYTF.